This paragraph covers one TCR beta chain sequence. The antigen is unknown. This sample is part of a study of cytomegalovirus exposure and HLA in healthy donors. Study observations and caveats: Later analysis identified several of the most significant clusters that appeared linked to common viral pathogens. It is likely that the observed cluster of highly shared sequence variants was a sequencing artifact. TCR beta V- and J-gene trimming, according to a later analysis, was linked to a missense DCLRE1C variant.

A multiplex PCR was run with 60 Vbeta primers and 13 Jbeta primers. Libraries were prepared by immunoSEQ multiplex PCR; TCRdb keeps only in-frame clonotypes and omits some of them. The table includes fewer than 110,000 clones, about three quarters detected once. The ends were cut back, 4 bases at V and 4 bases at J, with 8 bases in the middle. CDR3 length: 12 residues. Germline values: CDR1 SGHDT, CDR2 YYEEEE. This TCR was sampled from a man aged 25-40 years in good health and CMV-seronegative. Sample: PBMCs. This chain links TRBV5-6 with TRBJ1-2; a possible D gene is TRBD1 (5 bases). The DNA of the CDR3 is TGTGCCAGCAGCCTTGGGGCCTATGGCTACACCTTC. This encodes CASSLGAYGYTF.